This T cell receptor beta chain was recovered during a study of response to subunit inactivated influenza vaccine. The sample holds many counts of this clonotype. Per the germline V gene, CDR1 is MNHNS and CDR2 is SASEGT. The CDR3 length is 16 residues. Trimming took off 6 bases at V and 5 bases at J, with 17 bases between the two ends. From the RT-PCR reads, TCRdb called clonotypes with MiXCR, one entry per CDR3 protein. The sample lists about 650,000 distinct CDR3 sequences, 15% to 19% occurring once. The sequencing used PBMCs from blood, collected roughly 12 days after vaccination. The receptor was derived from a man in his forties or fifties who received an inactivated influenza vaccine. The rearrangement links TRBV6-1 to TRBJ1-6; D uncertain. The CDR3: CASRDVGLNHNSPLHF. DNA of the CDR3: TGTGCCAGCAGGGATGTGGGATTAAACCATAATTCACCCCTCCACTTT.